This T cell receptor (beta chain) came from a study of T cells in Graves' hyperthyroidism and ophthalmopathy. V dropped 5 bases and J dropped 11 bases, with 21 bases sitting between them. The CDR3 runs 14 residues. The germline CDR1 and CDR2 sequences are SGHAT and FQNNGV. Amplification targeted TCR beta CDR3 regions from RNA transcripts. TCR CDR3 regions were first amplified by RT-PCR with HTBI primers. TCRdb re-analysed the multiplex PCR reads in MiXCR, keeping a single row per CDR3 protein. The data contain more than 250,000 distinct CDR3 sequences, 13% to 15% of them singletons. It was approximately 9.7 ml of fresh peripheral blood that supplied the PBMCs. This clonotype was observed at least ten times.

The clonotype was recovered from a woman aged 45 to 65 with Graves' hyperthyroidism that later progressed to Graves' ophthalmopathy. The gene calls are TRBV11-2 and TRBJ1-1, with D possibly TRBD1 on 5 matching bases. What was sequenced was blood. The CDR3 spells CASSLYRSGGSAFF. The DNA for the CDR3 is TGTGCCAGCAGCCTATACCGGAGTGGGGGATCGGCTTTCTTT.